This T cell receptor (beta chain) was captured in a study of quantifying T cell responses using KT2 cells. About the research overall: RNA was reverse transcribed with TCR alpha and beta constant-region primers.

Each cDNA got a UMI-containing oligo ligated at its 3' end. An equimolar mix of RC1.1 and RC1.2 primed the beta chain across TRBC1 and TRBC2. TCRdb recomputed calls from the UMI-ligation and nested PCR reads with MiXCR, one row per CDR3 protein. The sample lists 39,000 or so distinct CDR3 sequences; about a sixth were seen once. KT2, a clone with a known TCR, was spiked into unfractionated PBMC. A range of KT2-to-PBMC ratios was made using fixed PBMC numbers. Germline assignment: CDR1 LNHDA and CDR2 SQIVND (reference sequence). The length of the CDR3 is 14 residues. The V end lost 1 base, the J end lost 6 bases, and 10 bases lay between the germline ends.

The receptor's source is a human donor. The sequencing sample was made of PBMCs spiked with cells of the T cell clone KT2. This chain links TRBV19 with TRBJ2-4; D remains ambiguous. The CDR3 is CASSIGVESNIQYF. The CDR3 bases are TGTGCCAGTAGTATAGGTGTGGAATCAAACATTCAGTACTTC.